The next 31 T cell receptor beta chains were all read from a single sample in a study of radiotherapy plus CTLA-4 blockade in lung cancer. Assay: immunoSEQ multiplex PCR; the TCRdb copy retains only in-frame clones and omits some. Among roughly 50,000 clones listed, around 77% were seen once. Sequences were derived from peripheral blood, sampled from a patient treated with radiotherapy plus ipilimumab. The receptor source for this set is a human donor with non-small cell lung cancer who had stable disease on radiotherapy plus ipilimumab.

This clone was seen a handful of times. The chain uses TRBV6-6 and TRBJ1-2; D unresolved. The CDR3 sequence is 15 residues long. Germline V CDR1 and CDR2: MNHNY, SVGAGI (reference sequence). V was cut by 4 bases and J by 8 bases, with 20 bases left in between. DNA for the CDR3: TGTGCCAGCAGTTCCCCTTCTACCTCAATTTCGGGCTACACCTTC. It translates to CASSSPSTSISGYTF.

J is TRBJ1-1 and V is TRBV11-2, with D possibly being TRBD1 (6 bases). The CDR3 loop spans 15 amino acids. The V and J ends lost 5 bases and 7 bases respectively, with 20 bases between them. CDR1 is SGHAT and CDR2 is FQNNGV in the germline V gene. The CDR3: CASSLLQGFGDEAFF. The CDR3 DNA follows: TGTGCCAGCAGCCTCCTACAGGGTTTTGGGGATGAAGCTTTCTTT.

This sequence joins TRBV4-1 and TRBJ1-4; D possibly corresponds to TRBD1 (6 bases). Germline CDR1 is MGHRA and CDR2 is YSYEKL. V dropped 4 bases and J dropped 7 bases, with 16 bases sitting between them. The CDR3 has 15 residues. CDR3 sequence: CASSPGTVGAEKLFF. The CDR3 coding sequence is TGCGCCAGCAGCCCCGGGACTGTGGGGGCTGAAAAACTGTTTTTT.

The V and J genes are TRBV6-5 and TRBJ2-2; 8 bases align to TRBD2. The CDR3 extends over 15 amino acids. Germline V gene sequence: CDR1 MNHEY, CDR2 SVGAGI. The V segment lost 6 bases and the J segment 4 bases; nucleotides outside the gene matches: 7. The CDR3, as DNA: TGTGCCAGCAGAACACCGGGGGGGCGCACCGGGGAGCTGTTTTTT. The encoded protein is CASRTPGGRTGELFF.

This clone was seen only once. V gene TRBV5-5 combines with J gene TRBJ1-4; no clear D gene. CDR1 and CDR2 from the germline V gene are SGHKS and YYEKEE (reference sequence). V dropped 4 bases and J dropped 5 bases, with 12 bases sitting between them. This CDR3 has 14 amino acids. CDR3 coding DNA: TGTGCCAGCAGCATGATTCCAGAGAATGAAAAACTGTTTTTT. Its protein product is CASSMIPENEKLFF. Using reference TRBV5-5 and TRBJ1-4 for the parts outside the CDR3, the full variable domain is DAGVTQSPTHLIKTRGQQVTLRCSPISGHKSVSWYQQVLGQGPQFIFQYYEKEERGRGNFPDRFSARQFPNYSSELNVNALLLGDSALYLCASSMIPENEKLFFGSGTQLSVL.

This chain uses TRBV4-1 with TRBJ2-1; 8 bases agree with TRBD1. Germline assignment: CDR1 MGHRA and CDR2 YSYEKL. Trimming cost V 0 bases and J 4 bases; bases outside gene matches: 5. The CDR3 length is 16 residues. CDR3 coding DNA: TGCGCCAGCAGCCAAGAAGGGACAGGACATTACAATGAGCAGTTCTTC. Amino acids: CASSQEGTGHYNEQFF.

This clone was counted only a few times. V gene TRBV6-6 combines with J gene TRBJ2-7; 8 bases align to TRBD1. This CDR3 has 16 amino acids. Unmatched junction bases numbered 11, after V lost 0 bases and J lost 7 bases. Per the germline V gene, CDR1 is MNHNY and CDR2 is SVGAGI (reference sequence). The CDR3 protein is CASSYSSWQGAGEQYV. In nucleotides, the CDR3 is TGTGCCAGCAGTTACTCGAGTTGGCAGGGGGCTGGTGAGCAGTACGTC.

The genes are TRBV5-1 and TRBJ1-6; D is possibly TRBD1 (6 bases). The CDR3 runs to 15 residues. Deletions cut 1 base from V and 8 bases from J, with 13 bases between. Germline CDR1 and CDR2: SGHRS and YFSETQ. The CDR3 region is CASSLSQGSYSPLHF. For the CDR3, the DNA is TGCGCCAGCAGCTTGAGTCAGGGGTCTTATTCACCCCTCCACTTT.

This clone has just a few counts. The CDR3 protein is CASSLDQNTGELFF. The DNA for the CDR3 is TGTGCCAGCAGCTTGGACCAGAACACCGGGGAGCTGTTTTTT. The chain has TRBV5-4 and TRBJ2-2; D remains unclear. CDR1 is SGHNT, CDR2 YYREEE, per germline (reference sequence). CDR3 length: 14 residues. With 0 bases removed from V and 1 base from J, the gap between germline ends came to 4 bases.

This clone showed up just once. The chain combines TRBV6-5 with TRBJ1-2, with TRBD1 matching 7 bases. With 6 bases clipped from V and 4 bases from J, the junction kept 5 bases outside the gene matches. The length of the CDR3 is 13 residues. Germline values: CDR1 MNHEY, CDR2 SVGAGI. This CDR3 reads CASSSDRVYGYTF. The CDR3 DNA reads as TGTGCCAGCAGCTCAGACAGGGTCTATGGCTACACCTTC.

V and J are TRBV6-5 and TRBJ2-5; 12 bases map to TRBD2. With 6 bases clipped from V and 6 bases from J, the junction kept 5 bases outside the gene matches. The germline V gene has CDR1 MNHEY and CDR2 SVGAGI. This CDR3 spans 14 amino acids. This CDR3 is CASSLLAGGQTQYF. In nucleotides, the CDR3 is TGTGCCAGCAGCTTACTAGCGGGGGGACAGACCCAGTACTTC.

V and J are TRBV30 and TRBJ1-1; D gene ambiguous. Germline assignment: CDR1 GTSNPN and CDR2 SVGIG (reference sequence). V shed 3 bases and J shed 2 bases, with 16 bases lying between them. This CDR3 spans 15 amino acids. The CDR3 DNA sequence: TGTGCCTGGAGCTCCCCGTCCGGGCGTAACACTGAAGCTTTCTTT. It is translated as CAWSSPSGRNTEAFF.

This chain uses TRBV5-4 with TRBJ2-3, with 7 bases identical to TRBD2. Germline values: CDR1 SGHNT, CDR2 YYREEE (reference sequence). Trimming at V came to 0 bases and at J to 6 bases, leaving 10 bases not matched to a gene. There are 16 residues in the CDR3. CDR3 sequence: CASSLEGRARRDTQYF. The CDR3 coding sequence is TGTGCCAGCAGCTTGGAAGGGAGGGCCCGTAGGGATACGCAGTATTTT. The variable domain in full, completed from reference TRBV5-4 and TRBJ2-3, reads ETGVTQSPTHLIKTRGQQVTLRCSSQSGHNTVSWYQQALGQGPQFIFQYYREEENGRGNFPPRFSGLQFPNYSSELNVNALELDDSALYLCASSLEGRARRDTQYFGPGTRLTVL.

CDR3 sequence (DNA): TGTGCCAGCTCACCACCGAGTTTCAGGGAGGGTGGCTACACCTTC. Translation: CASSPPSFREGGYTF. The chain couples TRBV18 to TRBJ1-2, with D tentatively TRBD1 (5 bases). Germline assignment: CDR1 KGHSH and CDR2 LQKENI. This CDR3 region has 15 residues. Trimming pared 0 bases from V and 7 bases from J, leaving 15 bases between.

The gene calls are TRBV19 and TRBJ2-7; the match to TRBD1 covers 8 bases. Trimming at V came to 6 bases and at J to 4 bases, leaving 8 bases not matched to a gene. The CDR3 has 14 residues. The germline V gene has CDR1 LNHDA and CDR2 SQIVND (reference sequence). The CDR3 protein is CASSPEQGAYEQYF. DNA of the CDR3: TGTGCCAGTAGCCCCGAGCAGGGGGCGTACGAGCAGTACTTC.

The chain employs TRBV4-1 and TRBJ1-2, with TRBD1 matching over 7 bases. With V trimmed by 1 base and J by 8 bases, 4 bases remained unmatched. CDR3 length: 13 residues. Germline assignment: CDR1 MGHRA and CDR2 YSYEKL. In DNA, the CDR3 is TGCGCCAGCAGCCAAGTAGGGGGACAGGGCTACACCTTC. Its protein product is CASSQVGGQGYTF.

This clone was counted a single time. The rearrangement links TRBV4-3 to TRBJ2-1, with a weak D call TRBD2 (5 bases). Germline-derived CDR1 and CDR2 are LGHNA and YSLEER. CDR3 length: 14 amino acids. Trimming removed 0 bases at V and 9 bases at J, with 12 bases between. In DNA form, the CDR3 reads TGCGCCAGCAGCCAAGAAATTCGGGGAAGTGAGCAGTTCTTC. Its protein is CASSQEIRGSEQFF.

A few counts support this clone. The chain uses TRBV19 and TRBJ1-2, with TRBD1 identical over 10 bases. CDR1 LNHDA and CDR2 SQIVND come from the germline V gene (reference sequence). The CDR3 runs to 15 residues. The ends lost 4 bases at V and 1 base at J; junction bases unmatched: 3. The CDR3 is CASSTGTGDNYGYTF. CDR3 nucleotides: TGTGCCAGTAGTACCGGGACAGGGGATAACTATGGCTACACCTTC.

This clone has only a few counts. J is TRBJ1-4 and V is TRBV7-2; D not resolved. CDR3 length: 15 amino acids. From germline, CDR1 is SGHTA and CDR2 FQGNSA. Trimming left V 6 bases short and J 4 bases short, with 15 bases between. This chain's CDR3 is CASRSDGRFNEKLFF. CDR3 sequence (DNA): TGTGCCAGCAGATCCGACGGTCGCTTTAATGAAAAACTGTTTTTT.

J is TRBJ1-2 and V is TRBV18; D is unclear. Germline assignment: CDR1 KGHSH and CDR2 LQKENI. The V end was cut by 2 bases, the J end by 8 bases, with 9 bases between. The CDR3 spans 12 residues. The CDR3 coding sequence is TGTGCCAGCTCACCAAGTGCTGGCGGCTACACCTTC. Its translation is CASSPSAGGYTF.

The genes are TRBV6-6 and TRBJ1-2; no definite D call. CDR1 MNHNY and CDR2 SVGAGI come from the germline V gene (reference sequence). The CDR3 runs to 14 residues. V was cut by 6 bases and J by 7 bases, with 18 bases left in between. The chain's CDR3 is CASSPSGVGPGYTF. The CDR3 nucleotides are TGTGCCAGCAGCCCATCGGGAGTCGGTCCTGGCTACACCTTC.

In its sample, this clone was seen a few times. V gene TRBV4-1 combines with J gene TRBJ1-2; D is unresolved. The CDR3 runs 16 residues. Germline-derived CDR1 and CDR2 are MGHRA and YSYEKL. Trimming pared 2 bases from V and 4 bases from J, leaving 17 bases between. The CDR3 here is CASSQTLNEGGYGYTF. DNA for the CDR3: TGCGCCAGCAGCCAAACATTGAACGAAGGTGGCTATGGCTACACCTTC.

V and J are TRBV6-1 and TRBJ1-5; D not certain. Between the trimmed V and J ends, which lost 2 bases and 0 bases, there was a span of 5 bases. This CDR3 has 14 amino acids. Germline V gives CDR1 MNHNS, CDR2 SASEGT. The CDR3 loop reads CASSEKYSNQPQHF. The CDR3 nucleotides read TGTGCCAGCAGTGAAAAATATAGCAATCAGCCCCAGCATTTT.

This clone occurred once. As DNA, the CDR3 is TGTGCCCGGGATAACGGGAATGAAAAACTGTTTTTT. This gives the protein CARDNGNEKLFF. J is TRBJ1-4 and V is TRBV30; no firm D call. V was trimmed by 8 bases and J by 5 bases, leaving 12 bases between them. The CDR3 contains 12 residues. Germline V gene lookup returns CDR1 GTSNPN and CDR2 SVGIG (reference sequence).

The V gene is TRBV29-1, the J gene TRBJ2-7, with D possibly being TRBD1 (6 bases). V was trimmed by 5 bases and J by 6 bases, leaving 11 bases between them. The CDR3 is made up of 11 amino acids. The V gene's germline CDR1 is SQVTM and CDR2 ANQGSEA. CDR3 in DNA: TGCAGCGTTAAATACAGGGCCGAGCAGTACTTC. This encodes CSVKYRAEQYF.

The gene calls are TRBV28 and TRBJ2-5; a weak D match, TRBD1 (5 bases). The CDR3 consists of 14 residues. Trimming removed 2 bases at V and 2 bases at J, with 9 bases between. The V gene's germline CDR1 is MDHEN and CDR2 SYDVKM. CDR3 protein: CASSLAGWQETQYF. CDR3 DNA sequence: TGTGCCAGCAGTTTAGCAGGGTGGCAAGAGACCCAGTACTTC.

This clone was seen more than once but under ten times. The CDR3 nucleotides read TGCGCCAGCAGCTTGGGGGTAGCGGGGGGTACAGATACGCAGTATTTT. Amino acid sequence: CASSLGVAGGTDTQYF. The chain uses TRBV5-1 and TRBJ2-3; 10 positions agree with TRBD2. The CDR3 covers 16 residues. Unmatched junction bases numbered 4, after V lost 0 bases and J lost 3 bases. CDR1 and CDR2 from the germline V gene are SGHRS and YFSETQ.

The chain couples TRBV6-5 to TRBJ1-2, with 10 bases that match TRBD1. The CDR3 covers 14 residues. The trim removed 7 bases at V and 4 bases at J, leaving 6 bases unmatched. CDR1 MNHEY and CDR2 SVGAGI come from the germline V gene. The CDR3 DNA is TGTGCCAGCATCGGGACAGGGGCTCTCTATGGCTACACCTTC. Protein sequence: CASIGTGALYGYTF.

The chain links TRBV29-1 to TRBJ2-5; unclear D gene. Germline assignment: CDR1 SQVTM and CDR2 ANQGSEA. This CDR3 is 13 amino acids long. V lost 3 bases to trimming and J lost 2 bases, with 10 bases between them. The CDR3 DNA is TGCAGCGTTGACAGTGCCGATCAAGAGACCCAGTACTTC. It is translated as CSVDSADQETQYF. Together with reference TRBV29-1 and TRBJ2-5, the CDR3 gives the full variable domain: SAVISQKPSRDICQRGTSLTIQCQVDSQVTMMFWYRQQPGQSLTLIATANQGSEATYESGFVIDKFPISRPNLTFSTLTVSNMSPEDSSIYLCSVDSADQETQYFGPGTRLLVL.

In the case of this clone: The same CDR3 also results from other DNA sequences found in this sample. The CDR3 loop reads CSVWTGNYGYTF. Here the CDR3 DNA reads TGCAGCGTTTGGACAGGGAACTATGGCTACACCTTC. The chain uses TRBV29-1 and TRBJ1-2, with 8 bases fitting TRBD1. Germline assignment: CDR1 SQVTM and CDR2 ANQGSEA. The CDR3 has 12 residues. The V and J ends lost 5 bases and 2 bases, in that order; junction bases with no gene match: 1.

The rearrangement links TRBV7-9 to TRBJ1-1; D unclear. Germline CDR1 and CDR2: SEHNR and FQNEAQ (reference sequence). Trimming took off 6 bases at V and 1 base at J, with 6 bases between the two ends. The CDR3 extends over 12 amino acids. CDR3 nucleotide sequence: TGTGCCAGCAGGGCCACGAACACTGAAGCTTTCTTT. The encoded protein is CASRATNTEAFF.